A single sample gave rise to the 17 T cell receptor beta chains below, sequenced in a study of PD-1 blockade in classical Hodgkin lymphoma. Brentuximab vedotin exposure varied, and every patient relapsed after autologous stem cell transplantation. Generated by immunoSEQ multiplex PCR, the TCRdb table keeps only in-frame clones and is missing some. The sample lists over 4,000 clones; 63% were seen once. This material consisted of peripheral blood mononuclear cells (PBMCs), taken at baseline. All receptors come from a human donor with classical Hodgkin lymphoma.

The chain carries TRBV28 and TRBJ1-1; D is undetermined. This CDR3 contains 18 residues. Germline values: CDR1 MDHEN, CDR2 SYDVKM. The V end was cut by 3 bases, the J end by 5 bases, with 25 bases between. This CDR3 is CASSFPTPFEGNSTEAFF. CDR3 sequence (DNA): TGTGCCAGCAGTTTTCCCACCCCTTTCGAAGGGAACTCGACTGAAGCTTTCTTT.

The chain links TRBV11-2 to TRBJ2-7, with 8 bases lining up with TRBD2. The CDR3 is made up of 15 amino acids. Germline CDR1 and CDR2: SGHAT and FQNNGV. The V gene end was trimmed by 4 bases and the J gene end by 4 bases; junction bases not matched to a gene: 9. The CDR3 nucleotides are TGTGCCAGCAGCTCTGTCCCGGGAGGGAGATACGAGCAGTACTTC. This translates into CASSSVPGGRYEQYF.

The chain carries TRBV28 and TRBJ1-3; 12 bases match TRBD1. The CDR3 loop spans 18 amino acids. Germline V gene lookup returns CDR1 MDHEN and CDR2 SYDVKM. Trimming at V came to 8 bases and at J to 3 bases, leaving 14 bases not matched to a gene. CDR3 bases: TGTGCCAGCGGGGGCGGGACAGGGGGCGCGGGGTTTGGAAACACCATATATTTT. This translates into CASGGGTGGAGFGNTIYF. Based on the CDR3 plus reference TRBV28 and TRBJ1-3, the full variable domain is DVKVTQSSRYLVKRTGEKVFLECVQDMDHENMFWYRQDPGLGLRLIYFSYDVKMKEKGDIPEGYSVSREKKERFSLILESASTNQTSMYLCASGGGTGGAGFGNTIYFGEGSWLTVV.

This clone was found a few times. The rearrangement links TRBV7-6 to TRBJ2-3; 10 bases agree with TRBD1. Germline lookup yields CDR1 SGHVS and CDR2 FNYEAQ. This CDR3 has 15 residues. With 4 bases clipped from V and 7 bases from J, the junction kept 8 bases outside the gene matches. The CDR3 nucleotides read TGTGCCAGCAGCTCGGGACAGGGGTCGGTGAATACGCAGTATTTT. It encodes CASSSGQGSVNTQYF.

J is TRBJ2-1 and V is TRBV9; tentatively, D is TRBD2 (5 bases). Germline CDR1 reads SGDLS; CDR2 reads YYNGEE. CDR3 size: 14 residues. V was pared by 0 bases and J by 7 bases, with 11 bases between. The CDR3 sequence is CASSVDGVGNEQFF. CDR3 nucleotide sequence: TGTGCCAGCAGCGTAGACGGGGTTGGGAATGAGCAGTTCTTC.

CDR3 sequence (DNA): TGTGCCAGCAGCTTAGAAGCAGAGACCAATCAGCCCCAGCATTTT. Translating gives CASSLEAETNQPQHF. This chain connects TRBV7-2 to TRBJ1-5; D is undetermined. The CDR3 is 15 residues long. Trimming took 1 base from V and 3 from J, leaving 10 bases between them. The V gene's germline CDR1 is SGHTA and CDR2 FQGNSA.

The chain carries TRBV2 and TRBJ2-7, with 7 bases identical to TRBD2. The J segment lost 3 bases and the V segment lost 8 bases, leaving 1 base of the junction unmatched. This CDR3 is 11 amino acids long. The germline CDR1 and CDR2 sequences are SNHLY and FYNNEI. The CDR3 nucleotides are TGTGCCAGCGGGAGGGGCTACGAGCAGTACTTC. Protein: CASGRGYEQYF.

This rearrangement joins TRBV7-6 to TRBJ2-1; maybe TRBD2 (6 bases). V shed 1 base and J shed 3 bases, with 10 bases lying between them. Germline V lookup: CDR1 SGHVS, CDR2 FNYEAQ. This CDR3 has 15 residues. The CDR3 protein is CASSLELGGYNEQFF. The CDR3 coding sequence is TGTGCCAGCAGCTTAGAATTGGGGGGCTACAATGAGCAGTTCTTC. Drawing the rest from reference TRBV7-6 and TRBJ2-1, the complete variable domain is GAGVSQSPRYKVTKRGQDVALRCDPISGHVSLYWYRQALGQGPEFLTYFNYEAQQDKSGLPNDRFSAERPEGSISTLTIQRTEQRDSAMYRCASSLELGGYNEQFFGPGTRLTVL.

The gene calls are TRBV4-2 and TRBJ1-4, with D possibly TRBD1 on 6 matching bases. CDR1 is LGHNA and CDR2 is YNFKEQ in the germline V gene. This CDR3 is 17 amino acids long. V was clipped by 0 bases and J by 7 bases, with 18 bases between them. The chain's CDR3 is CASSQESVGTSAEKLFF. CDR3 coding DNA: TGTGCCAGCAGCCAAGAATCAGTAGGGACAAGCGCTGAAAAACTGTTTTTT.

The rearrangement joins TRBV10-3 to TRBJ1-2, with D possibly TRBD1 on 6 matching bases. Trimming cost V 3 bases and J 3 bases, with 20 bases left between them. Germline V CDR1 and CDR2: ENHRY, SYGVKD. The CDR3 length is 17 residues. The CDR3 bases are TGTGCCATCAGTGACGCGGGGGGCCGGGCCGTGGACTATGGCTACACCTTC. Its protein is CAISDAGGRAVDYGYTF.

CDR3 residues: CAISESYRGSGYTF. DNA of the CDR3: TGTGCCATCAGTGAGTCGTACAGGGGTAGCGGCTACACCTTC. This chain connects TRBV10-3 to TRBJ1-2, with TRBD1 identical over 7 bases. The V and J ends lost 0 bases and 8 bases, in that order; junction bases with no gene match: 6. Per the germline V gene, CDR1 is ENHRY and CDR2 is SYGVKD. CDR3 size: 14 residues.

In its sample, this clone was seen a few times. The chain has TRBV9 and TRBJ2-5, with TRBD2 matching over 7 bases. CDR3 size: 13 residues. Per germline, CDR1 SGDLS and CDR2 YYNGEE. Trimming at V came to 0 bases and at J to 5 bases, leaving 1 base not matched to a gene. CDR3 protein: CASSVVGGETQYF. The CDR3 nucleotides read TGTGCCAGCAGCGTAGTGGGGGGGGAGACCCAGTACTTC. Full variable domain (remainder filled in from reference TRBV9 and TRBJ2-5): DSGVTQTPKHLITATGQRVTLRCSPRSGDLSVYWYQQSLDQGLQFLIQYYNGEERAKGNILERFSAQQFPDLHSELNLSSLELGDSALYFCASSVVGGETQYFGPGTRLLVL.

The chain employs TRBV7-8 and TRBJ2-6, with D unclear. Trimming left V 1 base short and J 0 bases short, with 13 bases between. Germline CDR1 and CDR2: SGHVS and FQNEAQ. This CDR3 is 18 amino acids long. CDR3 sequence (DNA): TGTGCCAGCAGCTTAGTGGTCATTCCCTTCTCTGGGGCCAACGTCCTGACTTTC. Amino acid sequence: CASSLVVIPFSGANVLTF.

The chain joins TRBV7-2 to TRBJ1-1; TRBD1 matches 7 bases. The germline V gene has CDR1 SGHTA and CDR2 FQGNSA. CDR3 length: 13 residues. The trim removed 5 bases at V and 4 bases at J, leaving 4 bases unmatched. As DNA, the CDR3 is TGTGCCAGCAGCCTCTCAGGGGGCACTGAAGCTTTCTTT. Residues: CASSLSGGTEAFF.

The rearrangement joins TRBV15 to TRBJ1-5; tentative D call: TRBD1 (5 bases). Germline V gene lookup returns CDR1 LNHNV and CDR2 YYDKDF (reference sequence). The V and J ends lost 1 base and 4 bases respectively, with 8 bases between them. The CDR3 sequence is 14 residues long. CDR3 DNA sequence: TGTGCCACCAGCAGAGGACAGCCAAATCAGCCCCAGCATTTT. Translated, it gives CATSRGQPNQPQHF.

The V gene is TRBV13, the J gene TRBJ2-3; D may match TRBD1 or TRBD2 (5 bases each). The V gene's germline CDR1 is PRHDT and CDR2 FYEKMQ (reference sequence). CDR3 length: 17 amino acids. V lost 5 bases to trimming and J lost 2 bases, with 20 bases between them. DNA of the CDR3: TGTGCCAGCAGCCCAAAGCCGGGACGGCAATTCACAGATACGCAGTATTTT. Encoded protein: CASSPKPGRQFTDTQYF.

The genes are TRBV27 and TRBJ2-3, with TRBD2 matching 16 bases. Germline CDR1 and CDR2: MNHEY and SMNVEV (reference sequence). There are 18 residues in the CDR3. V gave up 2 bases and J gave up 0 bases; unmatched junction bases: 2. The CDR3 sequence is CASSLGTSGRGSTDTQYF. The CDR3 DNA reads TGTGCCAGCAGTTTAGGGACTAGCGGGAGGGGTAGCACAGATACGCAGTATTTT.